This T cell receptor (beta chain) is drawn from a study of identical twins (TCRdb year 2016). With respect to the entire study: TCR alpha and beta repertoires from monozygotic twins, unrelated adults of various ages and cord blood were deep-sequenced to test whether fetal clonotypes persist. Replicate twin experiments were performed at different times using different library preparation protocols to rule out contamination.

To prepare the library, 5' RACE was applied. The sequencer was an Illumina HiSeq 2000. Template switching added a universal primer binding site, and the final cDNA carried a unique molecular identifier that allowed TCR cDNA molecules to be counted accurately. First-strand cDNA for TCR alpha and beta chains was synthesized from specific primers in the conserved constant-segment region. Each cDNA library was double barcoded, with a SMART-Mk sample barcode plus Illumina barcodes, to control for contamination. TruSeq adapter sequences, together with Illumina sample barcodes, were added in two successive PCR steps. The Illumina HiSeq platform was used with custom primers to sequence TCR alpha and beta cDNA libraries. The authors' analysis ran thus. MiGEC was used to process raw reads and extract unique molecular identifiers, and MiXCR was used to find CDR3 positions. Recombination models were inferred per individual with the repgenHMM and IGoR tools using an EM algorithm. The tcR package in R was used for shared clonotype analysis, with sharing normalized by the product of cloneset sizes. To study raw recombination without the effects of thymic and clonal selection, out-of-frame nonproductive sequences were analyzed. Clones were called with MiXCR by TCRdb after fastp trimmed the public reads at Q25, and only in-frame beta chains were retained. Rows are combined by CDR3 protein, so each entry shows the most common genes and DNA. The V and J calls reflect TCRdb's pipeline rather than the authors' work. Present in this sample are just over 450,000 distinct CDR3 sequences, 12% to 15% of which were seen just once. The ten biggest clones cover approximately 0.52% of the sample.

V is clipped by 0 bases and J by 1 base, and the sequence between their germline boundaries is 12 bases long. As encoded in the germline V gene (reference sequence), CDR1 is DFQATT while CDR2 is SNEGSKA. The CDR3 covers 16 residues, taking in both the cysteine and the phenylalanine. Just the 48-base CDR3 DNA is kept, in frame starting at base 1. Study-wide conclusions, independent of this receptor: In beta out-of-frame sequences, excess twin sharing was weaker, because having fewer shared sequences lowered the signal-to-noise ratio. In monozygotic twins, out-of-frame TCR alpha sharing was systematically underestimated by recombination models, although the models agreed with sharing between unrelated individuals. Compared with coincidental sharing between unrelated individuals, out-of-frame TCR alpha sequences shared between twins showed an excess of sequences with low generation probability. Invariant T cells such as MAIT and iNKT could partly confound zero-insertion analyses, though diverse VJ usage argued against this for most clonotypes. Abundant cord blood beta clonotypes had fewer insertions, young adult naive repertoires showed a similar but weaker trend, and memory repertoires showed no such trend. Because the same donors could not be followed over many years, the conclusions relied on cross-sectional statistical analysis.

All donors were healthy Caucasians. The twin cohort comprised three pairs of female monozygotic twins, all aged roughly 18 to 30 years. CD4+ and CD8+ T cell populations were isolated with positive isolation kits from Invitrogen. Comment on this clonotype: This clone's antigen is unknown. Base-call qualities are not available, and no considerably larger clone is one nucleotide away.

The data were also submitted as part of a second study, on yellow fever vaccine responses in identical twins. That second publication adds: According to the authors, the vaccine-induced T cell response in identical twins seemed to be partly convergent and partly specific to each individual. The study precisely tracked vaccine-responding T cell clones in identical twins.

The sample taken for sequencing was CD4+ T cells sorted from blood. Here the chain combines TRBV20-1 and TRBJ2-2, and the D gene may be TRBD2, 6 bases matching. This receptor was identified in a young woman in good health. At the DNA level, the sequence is TGCAGTGCTAGAGATCAGAGGCGGGGGAACACCGGGGAGCTGTTTTTT. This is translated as CSARDQRRGNTGELFF.